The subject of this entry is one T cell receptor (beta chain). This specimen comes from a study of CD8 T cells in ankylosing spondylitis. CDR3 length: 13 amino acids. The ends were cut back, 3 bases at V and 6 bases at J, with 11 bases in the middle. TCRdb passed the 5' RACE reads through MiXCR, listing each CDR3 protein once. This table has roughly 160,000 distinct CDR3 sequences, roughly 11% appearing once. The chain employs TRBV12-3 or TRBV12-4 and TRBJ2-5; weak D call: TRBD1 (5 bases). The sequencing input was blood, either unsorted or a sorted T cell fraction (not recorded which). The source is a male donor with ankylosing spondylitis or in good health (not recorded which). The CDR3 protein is CASSFSGLKTQYF. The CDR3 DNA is TGTGCCAGCAGTTTTTCAGGGTTAAAGACCCAGTACTTC.